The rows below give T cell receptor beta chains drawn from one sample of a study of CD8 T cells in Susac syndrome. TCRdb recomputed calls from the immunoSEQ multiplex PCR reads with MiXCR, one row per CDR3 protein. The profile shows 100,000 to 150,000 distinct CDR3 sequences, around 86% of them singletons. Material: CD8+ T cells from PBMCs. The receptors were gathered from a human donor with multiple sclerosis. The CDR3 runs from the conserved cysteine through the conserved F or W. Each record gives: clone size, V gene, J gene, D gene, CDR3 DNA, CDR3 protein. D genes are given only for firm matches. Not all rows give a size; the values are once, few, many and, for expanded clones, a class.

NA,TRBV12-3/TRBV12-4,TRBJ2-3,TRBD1,TGTGCCAGCAGTTTTTCAGAGACAGGGGCTTTTCTGGATACGCAGTATTTT,CASSFSETGAFLDTQYF
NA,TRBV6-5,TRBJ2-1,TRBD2,TGTGCCAGCAACCCCGGGACTATAGCGAACAATGAGCAGTTCTTC,CASNPGTIANNEQFF
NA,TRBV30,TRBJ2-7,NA,TGTGCCTGGACCGGGGCGAGCTCCTACGAGCAGTACTTC,CAWTGASSYEQYF
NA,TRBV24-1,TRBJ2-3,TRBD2,TGTGCCACCAGTGACCCCCGCGGGGGGGCCACAGATACGCAGTATTTT,CATSDPRGGATDTQYF
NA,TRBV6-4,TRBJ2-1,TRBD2,TGTGCCAGCAGTGACGAAATGGCTAGCGGGGGTAACAATGAGCAGTTCTTC,CASSDEMASGGNNEQFF
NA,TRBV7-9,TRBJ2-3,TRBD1,TGTGCCAGCAGCTTTGGAGACAGGGATGGAGATACGCAGTATTTT,CASSFGDRDGDTQYF
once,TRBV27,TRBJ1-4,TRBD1,TGTGCCAGCCGTCCCATTTTACAGGGGCCTAATGAAAAACTGTTTTTT,CASRPILQGPNEKLFF
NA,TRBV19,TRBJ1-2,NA,TGTGCCAGTAGTATAGCGTTTCGGGGCCAGGGAGGCTACACCTTC,CASSIAFRGQGGYTF
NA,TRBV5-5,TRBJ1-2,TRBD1,TGTGCCAGCAGCCCGGGACAGGGGTTTAACTATGGCTACACCTTC,CASSPGQGFNYGYTF
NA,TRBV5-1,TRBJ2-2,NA,TGCGCCAGCAACCCGGAAGGCACCGGGGAGCTGTTTTTT,CASNPEGTGELFF
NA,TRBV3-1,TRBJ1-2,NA,TGTGCCAGCAGGTCACAGGGAGAGGGCTATGGCTACACCTTC,CASRSQGEGYGYTF
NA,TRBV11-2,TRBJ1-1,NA,TGTGCCAGCAGCTTATCAGGAGGGCTCACTGAAGCTTTCTTT,CASSLSGGLTEAFF
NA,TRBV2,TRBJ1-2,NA,TGTGCCAGCAGTGACGTGCCAGACAGTTATGGCTACACCTTC,CASSDVPDSYGYTF
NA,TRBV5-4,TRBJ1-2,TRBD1,TGTGCCAGCGGGCAACCCGGGACAGTGGTTGGCTACACCTTC,CASGQPGTVVGYTF